These T cell receptor beta chains were read from a single sample in a study of PD-1 blockade in classical Hodgkin lymphoma. The repertoire was sequenced with immunoSEQ multiplex PCR; TCRdb's copy has only in-frame clones and lacks some. The sample lists about 50,000 clones, approximately 76% occurring once. The sequencing here drew on peripheral blood mononuclear cells (PBMCs), taken before the fourth cycle of nivolumab. Receptors were obtained from a human donor with classical Hodgkin lymphoma. The CDR3 runs from the conserved cysteine through the conserved F or W. D genes are given only for firm matches. Some rows have no size entry. The others give once, few or many, or a class for an expanded clone.

D	V	size	J	CDR3	DNA
TRBD2	TRBV30	once	TRBJ2-7	CAWSTLLAGFGEQYF	TGTGCCTGGAGTACCCTACTAGCGGGATTTGGCGAGCAGTACTTC
.	TRBV2	.	TRBJ1-5	CASSEQSTNQPQHF	TGTGCCAGCAGTGAACAGTCCACCAATCAGCCCCAGCATTTT
.	TRBV14	.	TRBJ1-1	CASSLQGNTEAFF	TGTGCCAGCAGCCTCCAAGGGAACACTGAAGCTTTCTTT
TRBD1	TRBV28	.	TRBJ2-7	CASSSRTGPYEQYF	TGTGCCAGCAGTTCCAGGACAGGACCCTACGAGCAGTACTTC
.	TRBV5-4	.	TRBJ1-1	CASSLEGWGTEAFF	TGTGCCAGCAGCTTGGAAGGTTGGGGCACTGAAGCTTTCTTT
TRBD2	TRBV28	once	TRBJ2-3	CASRPTSAVSHSSTDTQYF	TGTGCCAGCAGACCTACTAGCGCCGTCTCCCATTCTAGCACAGATACGCAGTATTTT
.	TRBV4-1	.	TRBJ1-5	CASSQGPGQPQHF	TGCGCCAGCAGCCAAGGACCGGGACAGCCCCAGCATTTT
.	TRBV20-1	.	TRBJ2-2	CSARGAGELFF	TGCAGTGCTAGAGGGGCCGGGGAGCTGTTTTTT
.	TRBV28	.	TRBJ1-4	CASAMAPGTSVTPDEKLFF	TGTGCCAGCGCTATGGCTCCCGGGACATCTGTGACGCCCGATGAAAAACTGTTTTTT
.	TRBV18	.	TRBJ1-1	CASSPSQNTEAFF	TGTGCCAGCTCACCGAGCCAGAACACTGAAGCTTTCTTT
.	TRBV5-1	.	TRBJ1-4	CASSLLGATNEKLFF	TGCGCCAGCAGTCTCCTAGGGGCAACTAATGAAAAACTGTTTTTT
.	TRBV27	.	TRBJ2-3	CASSPGPFSGTQYF	TGTGCCAGCAGTCCTGGACCGTTCTCCGGTACGCAGTATTTT
TRBD1	TRBV6-6	few	TRBJ1-1	CASSYLRQGADTEAFF	TGTGCCAGCAGTTACCTTCGACAGGGGGCGGACACTGAAGCTTTCTTT
.	TRBV6-5	.	TRBJ2-7	CASRRFRDSYEQYF	TGTGCCAGCAGAAGATTCCGGGACTCCTACGAGCAGTACTTC
.	TRBV29-1	.	TRBJ1-1	CSVQGYTEAFF	TGCAGCGTACAGGGATATACTGAAGCTTTCTTT
.	TRBV5-4	many	TRBJ2-3	CASSAKGADTQYF	TGTGCCAGCAGCGCCAAGGGGGCAGATACGCAGTATTTT
TRBD1	TRBV27	.	TRBJ2-7	CASSFGDRFYEQYF	TGTGCCAGCAGTTTTGGGGACAGGTTCTACGAGCAGTACTTC
.	TRBV19	.	TRBJ1-5	CASSIDRAFGNQPQHF	TGTGCCAGTAGTATAGACAGGGCGTTCGGCAATCAGCCCCAGCATTTT
.	TRBV29-1	.	TRBJ2-1	CSVEDLREYNEQFF	TGCAGCGTTGAAGATCTTAGGGAGTACAATGAGCAGTTCTTC
.	TRBV6-5	.	TRBJ2-2	CASRLVGTGELFF	TGTGCCAGTAGACTCGTGGGCACCGGGGAGCTGTTTTTT
.	TRBV27	.	TRBJ2-1	CASSGDSWPYNEQFF	TGTGCCAGCTCCGGCGACAGCTGGCCCTACAATGAGCAGTTCTTC
TRBD1	TRBV5-1	.	TRBJ2-7	CASKPGTAHSYEQYF	TGCGCCAGCAAACCCGGGACAGCCCACTCCTACGAGCAGTACTTC
TRBD2	TRBV7-2	.	TRBJ2-1	CASSFLAGGPHEQFF	TGTGCCAGCAGCTTCCTAGCGGGAGGGCCACATGAGCAGTTCTTC
TRBD1	TRBV5-1	.	TRBJ1-3	CASSLLSRQGGNTIYF	TGCGCCAGCAGCTTGCTTTCGAGACAGGGTGGAAACACCATATATTTT
TRBD1	TRBV5-1	once	TRBJ2-4	CASSVGSGTAKNIQYF	TGCGCCAGCAGTGTTGGGTCCGGGACAGCTAAAAACATTCAGTACTTC
.	TRBV4-3	.	TRBJ2-6	CASSRVRGIGANVLTF	TGCGCCAGCAGCCGCGTTCGGGGCATTGGGGCCAACGTCCTGACTTTC
TRBD2	TRBV7-2	.	TRBJ2-3	CASSSNRDYPDTQYF	TGTGCCAGCAGCTCAAACCGGGACTACCCAGATACGCAGTATTTT
TRBD1	TRBV28	medium-sized	TRBJ1-2	CASSLDRDSYLYGYTF	TGTGCCAGCAGTTTGGATCGGGACAGTTACCTATATGGCTACACCTTC
.	TRBV7-9	.	TRBJ1-1	CASSLMEGESEAFF	TGTGCCAGCAGCTTGATGGAGGGAGAATCTGAAGCTTTCTTT
.	TRBV29-1	.	TRBJ1-1	CSVEMNTEAFF	TGCAGCGTTGAAATGAACACTGAAGCTTTCTTT
.	TRBV18	once	TRBJ2-5	CASPGLEETQYF	TGTGCCAGCCCGGGACTCGAAGAGACCCAGTACTTC
TRBD2	TRBV9	.	TRBJ2-1	CASSVALAGVSEQFF	TGTGCCAGCAGCGTAGCGCTAGCGGGAGTTTCTGAGCAGTTCTTC
.	TRBV7-3	.	TRBJ2-1	CASSYDWSPYNEQFF	TGTGCCAGCAGCTACGACTGGAGTCCCTACAATGAGCAGTTCTTC
TRBD2	TRBV27	few	TRBJ2-3	CASSFFGLVGTDTQYF	TGTGCCAGCAGTTTTTTCGGACTAGTCGGCACAGATACGCAGTATTTT
TRBD2	TRBV18	.	TRBJ2-7	CASSPQRLAGAYEQYF	TGTGCCAGCTCCCCCCAGCGACTAGCGGGAGCCTACGAGCAGTACTTC
.	TRBV7-8	.	TRBJ2-1	CASSLVLGNEQFF	TGTGCCAGCAGCCTCGTACTAGGAAATGAGCAGTTCTTC
.	TRBV9	.	TRBJ2-1	CASSVESGEANNEQFF	TGTGCCAGCAGCGTAGAGTCGGGAGAAGCAAACAATGAGCAGTTCTTC
.	TRBV6-5	.	TRBJ1-2	CASSYSPGLDYGYTF	TGTGCCAGCAGTTACAGCCCAGGGTTGGACTATGGCTACACCTTC
.	TRBV7-7	.	TRBJ2-7	CASSSLRDSSYEQYF	TGTGCTAGCAGCTCGCTCCGGGACTCCTCCTACGAGCAGTACTTC
TRBD2	TRBV7-9	.	TRBJ2-1	CASSPGALAGVLQFF	TGTGCCAGCAGCCCCGGGGCGCTAGCGGGAGTATTGCAGTTCTTC
.	TRBV7-7	.	TRBJ1-1	CASSRLGQGIPTEAFF	TGTGCTAGCAGCCGACTGGGTCAGGGGATCCCCACTGAAGCTTTCTTT
TRBD2	TRBV11-3	.	TRBJ2-7	CASSPGLTGGYEQYF	TGTGCCAGCAGCCCCGGACTGACGGGAGGCTACGAGCAGTACTTC
.	TRBV7-2	.	TRBJ2-2	CASSLVWQSTGELFF	TGTGCCAGCAGCTTAGTGTGGCAGAGCACCGGGGAGCTGTTTTTT
.	TRBV13	.	TRBJ1-1	CASSLEGRMNTEAFF	TGTGCCAGCAGCTTAGAGGGACGGATGAACACTGAAGCTTTCTTT
TRBD1	TRBV28	.	TRBJ2-7	CASTYPDRDSYEQYF	TGTGCCAGCACCTACCCGGACAGGGACTCCTACGAGCAGTACTTC
.	TRBV7-9	once	TRBJ2-3	CASSLLRASAASTDTQYF	TGTGCCAGCAGCTTATTGCGAGCTAGTGCGGCTAGCACAGATACGCAGTATTTT
.	TRBV28	.	TRBJ2-3	CASSLRGQGADTQYF	TGTGCCAGCAGTTTACGGGGGCAAGGGGCAGATACGCAGTATTTT
.	TRBV27	.	TRBJ2-6	CASSLRPSGANVLTF	TGTGCCAGCAGTTTAAGGCCTTCTGGGGCCAACGTCCTGACTTTC
TRBD2	TRBV7-8	.	TRBJ2-5	CASSLAGTSGYQETQYF	TGTGCCAGCAGCTTAGCGGGGACTAGCGGGTACCAAGAGACCCAGTACTTC
TRBD2	TRBV6-5	.	TRBJ2-5	CASSIGLAGETQYF	TGTGCCAGCAGTATCGGACTAGCGGGAGAGACCCAGTACTTC
.	TRBV28	.	TRBJ2-1	CASSYGGLYPPWQFF	TGTGCCAGCAGTTATGGGGGACTTTACCCCCCGTGGCAGTTCTTC
.	TRBV15	.	TRBJ1-1	CATSNALITEAFF	TGTGCCACCAGCAACGCCCTTATAACTGAAGCTTTCTTT
.	TRBV7-9	.	TRBJ1-2	CASVPDSLGPNYGYTF	TGTGCCAGCGTACCGGACAGCCTAGGCCCTAACTATGGCTACACCTTC